This T cell receptor beta chain came from a study of control samples from healthy donors and cancer patients. The V end lost 4 bases, the J end lost 6 bases, and 7 bases lay between the germline ends. Germline V gene data show CDR1 as SGDLS and CDR2 as YYNGEE. The CDR3 has 12 residues. This table comes from immunoSEQ multiplex PCR, and its TCRdb copy is limited to in-frame clones, with some not included. The sample consists of about 150,000 clones, roughly 89% of them appearing once. The source material was blood. This chain uses TRBV9 with TRBJ2-2; the D is unclear. This sequence was found in a man younger than 40 in good health. For the CDR3, the DNA is TGTGCCAGCAGCCCCTCAGCCGGGGAGCTGTTTTTT. This sequence encodes CASSPSAGELFF. Full variable domain (remainder filled in from reference TRBV9 and TRBJ2-2): DSGVTQTPKHLITATGQRVTLRCSPRSGDLSVYWYQQSLDQGLQFLIQYYNGEERAKGNILERFSAQQFPDLHSELNLSSLELGDSALYFCASSPSAGELFFGEGSRLTVL.